A single sample is the source of the 18 T cell receptor beta chains below, sequenced in a study of T cells in localized non-small cell lung cancer. TCRdb's table, derived via immunoSEQ multiplex PCR, lists solely in-frame clones and lacks some. The profile shows fewer than 45,000 clones, roughly 90% of them singletons. This material consisted of peripheral blood, taken before any cancer treatment. The receptors shown here come from a female donor older than 55 with stage I squamous cell lung carcinoma.

The V and J genes are TRBV2 and TRBJ2-1; D remains ambiguous. Germline assignment: CDR1 SNHLY and CDR2 FYNNEI. The V gene lost 1 base and the J gene lost 6 bases, with 10 bases spanning the gap. The CDR3 spans 14 residues. The CDR3 nucleotides are TGTGCCAGCAGTGAAGGTCTTCGGCCCAATGAGCAGTTCTTC. Protein: CASSEGLRPNEQFF.

This chain uses TRBV4-1 with TRBJ1-5, with D possibly being TRBD1 (5 bases). Per germline, CDR1 MGHRA and CDR2 YSYEKL. With 5 bases removed from V and 6 bases from J, the gap between germline ends came to 20 bases. This CDR3 has 16 amino acids. The CDR3 DNA is TGCGCCAGCAGCTTTAATCGGGGCTCCTCGGGTCAGCCCCAGCATTTT. It encodes CASSFNRGSSGQPQHF.

This chain links TRBV27 with TRBJ2-6, with D possibly called TRBD1 or TRBD2 (5 bases each). With 4 bases removed from V and 4 bases from J, the gap between germline ends came to 8 bases. The CDR3 spans 14 residues. The germline V gene has CDR1 MNHEY and CDR2 SMNVEV (reference sequence). The CDR3 DNA is TGTGCCAGCAGTTCGGGGCCAGGGGCCAACGTCCTGACTTTC. Encoded protein: CASSSGPGANVLTF. The variable domain in full, with the rest retrieved from reference TRBV27 and TRBJ2-6, is EAQVTQNPRYLITVTGKKLTVTCSQNMNHEYMSWYRQDPGLGLRQIYYSMNVEVTDKGDVPEGYKVSRKEKRNFPLILESPSPNQTSLYFCASSSGPGANVLTFGAGSRLTVL.

The chain links TRBV9 to TRBJ2-5; 10 bases are a match to TRBD2. The CDR3 is 16 residues long. Germline V gene lookup returns CDR1 SGDLS and CDR2 YYNGEE. Trimming at V came to 1 base and at J to 4 bases, leaving 7 bases not matched to a gene. In nucleotides, the CDR3 is TGTGCCAGCAGCGTATCTAGCGGGAGAGGTGGAGAGACCCAGTACTTC. Protein product: CASSVSSGRGGETQYF.

The chain joins TRBV9 to TRBJ1-3, with a possible D match to TRBD1 (6 bases). Trimming removed 0 bases at V and 2 bases at J, with 12 bases between. In germline, CDR1 is SGDLS, CDR2 YYNGEE. The CDR3 covers 16 residues. The CDR3 loop is CASSVEPGAPGNTIYF. DNA of the CDR3: TGTGCCAGCAGCGTAGAACCGGGGGCGCCTGGAAACACCATATATTTT.

This chain joins TRBV18 and TRBJ2-7, with a tentative D call TRBD1 (6 bases). The germline V gene has CDR1 KGHSH and CDR2 LQKENI. This CDR3 spans 15 amino acids. V lost 3 bases and J lost 0, with 12 bases in between. The CDR3 sequence is CASSPFDRSSYEQYF. CDR3 DNA sequence: TGTGCCAGCTCACCTTTTGACAGGAGCTCCTACGAGCAGTACTTC.

The rearrangement links TRBV12-5 to TRBJ2-3; D possibly corresponds to TRBD1 (5 bases). This CDR3 is built from 15 residues. Germline V CDR1 and CDR2: LGHNT, FRNRAP. V lost 3 bases to trimming and J lost 6 bases, with 16 bases between them. In DNA, the CDR3 is TGTGCTAGTGGTTTCTTAGACAGAGCTACGGATACGCAGTATTTT. This encodes CASGFLDRATDTQYF.

The chain combines TRBV19 with TRBJ2-5; TRBD2 agrees at 11 bases. CDR1 LNHDA and CDR2 SQIVND come from the germline V gene (reference sequence). J gave up 4 bases and V 3 bases, and 1 base lay outside the gene matches. This CDR3 is 14 amino acids long. In DNA, the CDR3 is TGTGCCAGTAGTATCCTAGCGGGAGGAGAGACCCAGTACTTC. Translating gives CASSILAGGETQYF.

The rearrangement uses TRBV9 and TRBJ2-1; perhaps D is TRBD1 or TRBD2 (5 bases each). CDR3 length: 14 residues. Per the germline V gene, CDR1 is SGDLS and CDR2 is YYNGEE. Trimming shortened V by 6 bases and J by 8 bases, and 18 bases separated the two germline ends. The CDR3 protein is CASNAGTQGDEQFF. CDR3 DNA: TGTGCCAGCAACGCCGGGACCCAAGGGGATGAGCAGTTCTTC.

The chain combines TRBV30 with TRBJ1-5; D remains unclear. V gave up 2 bases and J gave up 6 bases, with 17 bases separating them. The CDR3 runs 15 residues. CDR1 and CDR2 from the germline V gene are GTSNPN and SVGIG (reference sequence). The CDR3 sequence is CAWSPRVRPGQPQHF. The CDR3 DNA is TGTGCCTGGAGTCCCCGGGTCCGACCGGGTCAGCCCCAGCATTTT. The variable domain in full, with the rest retrieved from reference TRBV30 and TRBJ1-5, is SQTIHQWPATLVQPVGSPLSLECTVEGTSNPNLYWYRQAAGRGLQLLFYSVGIGQISSEVPQNLSASRPQDRQFILSSKKLLLSDSGFYLCAWSPRVRPGQPQHFGDGTRLSIL.

V and J are TRBV7-9 and TRBJ1-2; D call uncertain. CDR3 size: 13 residues. Germline V gene sequence: CDR1 SEHNR, CDR2 FQNEAQ (reference sequence). Between the trimmed V and J ends, which lost 4 bases and 8 bases, there was a span of 14 bases. The CDR3: CASSSSKTGGYTF. The CDR3 region has the DNA TGTGCCAGCAGCTCCTCTAAAACTGGGGGCTACACCTTC.

The V and J genes are TRBV30 and TRBJ2-2; no clear D. Per germline, CDR1 GTSNPN and CDR2 SVGIG (reference sequence). The ends were cut back, 5 bases at V and 7 bases at J, with 11 bases in the middle. CDR3 length: 12 amino acids. DNA for the CDR3: TGTGCCTGGGCCCTAGGTGGCGGGGAGCTGTTTTTT. The encoded protein is CAWALGGGELFF.

The rearrangement uses TRBV18 and TRBJ1-2, with D perhaps TRBD1 (5 bases). In germline, CDR1 is KGHSH, CDR2 LQKENI. V dropped 3 bases and J dropped 1 base, with 12 bases sitting between them. The CDR3 runs to 15 residues. The CDR3 region is CASSPGTGLNYGYTF. The CDR3 DNA is TGTGCCAGCTCACCGGGTACAGGTCTTAACTATGGCTACACCTTC.

The DNA for the CDR3 is TGTGCCAGCAGCCCACCGGGTCGGACCCAGTACTTC. Translated, it gives CASSPPGRTQYF. The chain joins TRBV11-2 to TRBJ2-5; D ambiguous. Germline CDR1 is SGHAT and CDR2 is FQNNGV. This CDR3 has 12 amino acids. Trimming removed 5 bases at V and 7 bases at J, with 11 bases between.

This clone was detected only once. The chain links TRBV5-4 to TRBJ2-1; D is ambiguous. The CDR3 has 13 residues. Trimming took off 6 bases at V and 0 bases at J, with 7 bases between the two ends. Germline lookup yields CDR1 SGHNT and CDR2 YYREEE (reference sequence). CDR3 sequence (DNA): TGTGCCAGCACAACAGTCTCCTACAATGAGCAGTTCTTC. Protein sequence: CASTTVSYNEQFF.

This clone counts as medium-sized. The J gene is TRBJ2-1, the V gene TRBV7-6; weak D call: TRBD1 (5 bases). Trimming removed 3 bases from V and 1 base from J, with 16 bases in between. There are 17 residues in the CDR3. Germline assignment: CDR1 SGHVS and CDR2 FNYEAQ. The CDR3 region is CASSFSSGWRSYNEQFF. The CDR3 DNA reads TGTGCCAGCAGCTTCTCCTCAGGGTGGAGATCCTACAATGAGCAGTTCTTC. Supplemented by reference TRBV7-6 and TRBJ2-1, the full variable domain reads GAGVSQSPRYKVTKRGQDVALRCDPISGHVSLYWYRQALGQGPEFLTYFNYEAQQDKSGLPNDRFSAERPEGSISTLTIQRTEQRDSAMYRCASSFSSGWRSYNEQFFGPGTRLTVL.

The chain couples TRBV30 to TRBJ1-5; TRBD1 is a possible D gene (6 bases). The germline V and J ends were trimmed by 2 bases and 9 bases, with 14 bases remaining between them. The germline V gene encodes CDR1 GTSNPN and CDR2 SVGIG (reference sequence). CDR3 size: 13 residues. CDR3 sequence: CAWSPGGNGPQHF. The CDR3 bases are TGTGCCTGGAGTCCCGGGGGCAATGGGCCCCAGCATTTT.

The chain carries TRBV5-6 and TRBJ2-3; D is uncertain. Germline V lookup: CDR1 SGHDT, CDR2 YYEEEE. The V and J ends lost 2 bases and 0 bases respectively, with 4 bases between them. This CDR3 is 13 amino acids long. CDR3: CASSLDSTDTQYF. The CDR3, as DNA: TGTGCCAGCAGCTTAGATAGCACAGATACGCAGTATTTT.